These 5 T cell receptor beta chains were sequenced from one sample in a study of blood T cell repertoires in COVID-19. Method: immunoSEQ multiplex PCR; TCRdb's copy keeps in-frame clones and lacks some. The profile covers over 250,000 clones, with around 89% appearing a single time and less than 3% taken by the ten largest. Material: PBMCs or T cells enriched from blood (not recorded which). Every receptor here comes from a woman in her fifties or sixties who had recovered from COVID-19.

This chain uses TRBV28 with TRBJ2-1, with 8 bases that match TRBD2. This CDR3 contains 17 residues. Germline CDR1 MDHEN, CDR2 SYDVKM. V lost 6 bases and J lost 6; bases outside the gene matches: 16. The CDR3 nucleotides are TGTGCCAGCAGCTTCGACCCCGGGACTAGAAACACCAATGAGCAGTTCTTC. Protein sequence: CASSFDPGTRNTNEQFF.

The chain has TRBV6-5 and TRBJ1-6, with 7 bases lining up with TRBD1. Germline CDR1 is MNHEY and CDR2 is SVGAGI. The CDR3 spans 14 residues. Unmatched junction bases numbered 4, after V lost 4 bases and J lost 7 bases. The DNA for the CDR3 is TGTGCCAGCAGTTTTGACAGGGCAAATTCACCCCTCCACTTT. Residues: CASSFDRANSPLHF.

This clone came up a few times. This rearrangement joins TRBV18 to TRBJ2-7; 10 bases fit TRBD1. J gave up 5 bases and V 1 base, and 5 bases lay outside the gene matches. CDR1 and CDR2 (germline): KGHSH, LQKENI. This CDR3 comprises 15 residues. CDR3 coding DNA: TGTGCCAGCTCACCACAACGGGACAGGGGCCACGAGCAGTACTTC. It translates to CASSPQRDRGHEQYF.

V and J are TRBV5-1 and TRBJ1-5; 9 bases are a match to TRBD1. CDR1 is SGHRS, CDR2 YFSETQ, per germline. V gave up 1 base and J gave up 6 bases; unmatched junction bases: 8. CDR3 length: 16 amino acids. The CDR3 DNA is TGCGCCAGCAGCTTGTTAGGACAGGGGTCGGGTCAGCCCCAGCATTTT. Translating it yields CASSLLGQGSGQPQHF.

This sequence joins TRBV30 and TRBJ2-3, with 9 bases that match TRBD2. Germline assignment: CDR1 GTSNPN and CDR2 SVGIG (reference sequence). The CDR3 is 15 amino acids. The ends lost 0 bases at V and 4 bases at J; junction bases unmatched: 5. The CDR3 coding sequence is TGTGCCTGGAGTGTACGTAGCGGGAGTTCAGATACGCAGTATTTT. Translated: CAWSVRSGSSDTQYF.